This is a list of T cell receptor beta chains from one sample in a study of T cells in Graves' hyperthyroidism and ophthalmopathy. A single record per CDR3 protein comes from TCRdb applying MiXCR to the multiplex PCR reads. This sample has roughly 500,000 distinct CDR3 sequences, with about 16% found just once. The specimen was blood. All receptors derive from a woman aged 30 to 39 with Graves' ophthalmopathy. The CDR3 runs from the conserved cysteine through the conserved F or W. D genes are given only for firm matches. Clone size is given for some rows only: seen once, a few or many times, or a class if the clone is expanded.

TRBD1	TRBJ1-5	many	TRBV20-1	TGCAGTGCTCGACAGGGGAGAGGGAATCAGCCCCAGCATTTT	CSARQGRGNQPQHF
.	TRBJ2-5	many	TRBV12-3/TRBV12-4	TGTGCCAGCACCTCTAGACAGGTTGAGACCCAGTACTTC	CASTSRQVETQYF
TRBD2	TRBJ2-5	.	TRBV24-1	TGTGCCACCAGTGAACGGGGACTAGCGGGAGGGCAAGAGACCCAGTACTTC	CATSERGLAGGQETQYF
TRBD2	TRBJ2-1	many	TRBV10-3	TGTGCCATCAGTTTGACTAGCGGGAGGCCGGGTTGGAATGAGCAGTTCTTC	CAISLTSGRPGWNEQFF
.	TRBJ2-3	.	TRBV4-2	TGTGCCAGCAGCCAAGATAGGGCTTTAGGCACAGATACGCAGTATTTT	CASSQDRALGTDTQYF
TRBD1	TRBJ2-7	few	TRBV7-9	TGTGCCAGCAGCTCGACTAGGACAGGGGCGCCCTACGAGCAGTACTTC	CASSSTRTGAPYEQYF
.	TRBJ1-1	many	TRBV20-1	TGCAGTGCTACTATATCCGGGACCTTCGCCACTGAAGCTTTCTTT	CSATISGTFATEAFF
.	TRBJ1-6	many	TRBV5-1	TGCGCCAGCACACCTTCGGACAGCCTTAATTCACCCCTCCACTTT	CASTPSDSLNSPLHF
TRBD1	TRBJ1-2	few	TRBV9	TGTGCCAGCAGCGTAGGGGGAGGGGGCGACTATGGCTACACCTTC	CASSVGGGGDYGYTF
.	TRBJ2-5	many	TRBV11-2	TGTGCCAGCAGCTCTGGGGGGCCCTACCAAGAGACCCAGTACTTC	CASSSGGPYQETQYF
.	TRBJ2-7	.	TRBV6-1	TGTGCCAGCAGTAAGAGCCTTTACGAGCAGTACTTC	CASSKSLYEQYF
.	TRBJ1-5	many	TRBV12-3/TRBV12-4	TGTGCCAGCAGTTTAGGGGTAGGAAATCAGCCCCAGCATTTT	CASSLGVGNQPQHF
.	TRBJ2-7	many	TRBV6-5	TGTGCCAGCAGTTACTCTTCGGCGGGAAGCTACGAGCAGTACTTC	CASSYSSAGSYEQYF
TRBD1	TRBJ1-4	.	TRBV18	TGTGCCAGCTCACCACGACAGGGAGTAGGAGAAAAACTGTTTTTT	CASSPRQGVGEKLFF
TRBD2	TRBJ2-7	many	TRBV2	TGTGCCAGCAGCGACTTAGCGGGAAACTACGAGCAGTACTTC	CASSDLAGNYEQYF
TRBD2	TRBJ2-5	few	TRBV20-1	TGCAGTGCTAGAGGGGCTAGCGGGAGGGAAGAGACCCAGTACTTC	CSARGASGREETQYF
TRBD1	TRBJ2-4	few	TRBV20-1	TGCAGTGCTAATCAGGGAAACAGGGGGCTTTTGGGTGACATTCAGTACTTC	CSANQGNRGLLGDIQYF
TRBD2	TRBJ2-3	few	TRBV27	TGTGCCAGCAGCCTCCTGACTAGCCCAGATACGCAGTATTTT	CASSLLTSPDTQYF
.	TRBJ2-1	.	TRBV27	TGTGCCGGCAGTTTCAGAGTCAATGAGCAGTTCTTC	CAGSFRVNEQFF
.	TRBJ1-5	many	TRBV12-3/TRBV12-4	TGTGCCAGCAGTCTCAGGGCTTATAGCAATCAGCCCCAGCATTTT	CASSLRAYSNQPQHF